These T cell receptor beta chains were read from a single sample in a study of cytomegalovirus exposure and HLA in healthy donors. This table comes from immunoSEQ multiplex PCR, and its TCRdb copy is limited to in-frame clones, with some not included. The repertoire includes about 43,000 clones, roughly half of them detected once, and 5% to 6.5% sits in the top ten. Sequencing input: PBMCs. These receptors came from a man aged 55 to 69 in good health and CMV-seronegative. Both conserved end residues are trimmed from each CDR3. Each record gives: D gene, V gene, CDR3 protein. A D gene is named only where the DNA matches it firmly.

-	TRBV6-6	ASRSDLGGNQPQH
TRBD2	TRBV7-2	ASSFTSGTDTQY
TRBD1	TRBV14	ASSRRGTAYEKLF
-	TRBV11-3	ASSLGEGSEAF
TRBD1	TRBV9	ASSVQGAAWNEQF
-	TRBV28	ASSVTDTQY
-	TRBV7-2	ASSLFDEQF
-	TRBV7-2	ASSSWGGTTDTQY
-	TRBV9	ASSWAPGSSYEQY
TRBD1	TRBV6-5	ASSYFGTGAEAF
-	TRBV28	ASSFVGRSYGYT
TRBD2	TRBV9	ASSTLSGRASDEQF
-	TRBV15	ATSRDPSSYEQY
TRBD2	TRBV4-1	ASSQRSGTSGSYEQY
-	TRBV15	ATSSPGVSNGYT
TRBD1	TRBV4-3	AAGGGTEAF
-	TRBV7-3	ASSLMRAPSDEQF
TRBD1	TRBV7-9	ASSLQGGGQPQH
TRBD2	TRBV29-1	SAGRVAGASSYNEQF
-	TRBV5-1	ASSLAGSILSSYNEQF
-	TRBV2	ASSEALRGAYGYT
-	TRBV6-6	ASSLSGNTIY
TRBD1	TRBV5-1	ASSFATGSDEQF
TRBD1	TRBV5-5	ASSPTGGWYTEAF
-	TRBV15	ATSRARDQPQH
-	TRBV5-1	ASSLENQAEAF
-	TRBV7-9	ASSLGQQNQPQH
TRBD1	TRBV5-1	ASSLGTGRSYEQY
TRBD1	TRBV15	ATSRARGTGYGYT
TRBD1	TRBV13	ASSGGQGHSYEQY
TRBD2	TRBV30	AWSRGWASGRASEQY
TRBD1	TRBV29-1	SVEGQGTGGYT
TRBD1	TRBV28	ASSSPGQEVGYT
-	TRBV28	ASRPTQGLYYEQY
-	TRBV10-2	ASSLDTNTGELF
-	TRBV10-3	AISEHMQNTEAF
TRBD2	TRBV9	ASSVASGSLEEQF